A selection of T cell receptor beta chains follows, all from one sample in a study of T cells in Graves' hyperthyroidism and ophthalmopathy. MiXCR, applied by TCRdb to the multiplex PCR reads, yields one record per CDR3 protein. The table lists about 510,000 distinct CDR3 sequences, 11% to 15% of them singletons, with over 11% in the top ten. Sequenced input: blood. All receptors come from a woman aged 40 to 50 with Graves' hyperthyroidism. CDR3s include the opening cysteine and the closing phenylalanine or tryptophan. D genes are given only for firm matches. Clone size is given for some rows only: seen once, a few or many times, or a class if the clone is expanded.

J gene: TRBJ2-1; V gene: TRBV11-2; clone size: few; D gene: NA; CDR3 DNA: TGTGCCGGGGGGGGGGGCGGCAATGAGCAGTTCTTC; CDR3 protein: CAGGGGGNEQFF
J gene: TRBJ2-7; V gene: TRBV7-2; clone size: many; D gene: NA; CDR3 DNA: TGTGCCAGCAGCTTGTTGCGGAATGCCTACGAGCAGTACTTC; CDR3 protein: CASSLLRNAYEQYF
J gene: TRBJ2-5; V gene: TRBV6-1; clone size: many; D gene: NA; CDR3 DNA: TGTGCCAGCAGTGGCCTGACAAGTCGCACCCAAGAGACCCAGTACTTC; CDR3 protein: CASSGLTSRTQETQYF
J gene: TRBJ2-2; V gene: TRBV28; clone size: NA; D gene: TRBD1; CDR3 DNA: TGTGCCAGCAGATTAGGACAGGGGGCATCCGGGGAGCTGTTTTTT; CDR3 protein: CASRLGQGASGELFF
J gene: TRBJ2-2; V gene: TRBV10-3; clone size: NA; D gene: NA; CDR3 DNA: TGTGCCATCAGTGAGGGGCTTCGACAGAGCACCGGGGAGCTGTTTTTT; CDR3 protein: CAISEGLRQSTGELFF
J gene: TRBJ2-1; V gene: TRBV2; clone size: NA; D gene: NA; CDR3 DNA: TGTGCCAGTAGTATAATCCCCACTAGCAGCGATGAGCAGTTCTTC; CDR3 protein: CASSIIPTSSDEQFF
J gene: TRBJ2-5; V gene: TRBV11-2; clone size: many; D gene: TRBD1; CDR3 DNA: TGTGCCAGCAGCTTAGATCTAGTTGGGCAGGGGGAACCACAGTACTTC; CDR3 protein: CASSLDLVGQGEPQYF
J gene: TRBJ2-1; V gene: TRBV4-1; clone size: few; D gene: TRBD2; CDR3 DNA: TGCGCCAGCAGCCAAGTTTCGAGGCGGGAGAAGATGAATGAGCAGTTCTTC; CDR3 protein: CASSQVSRREKMNEQFF
J gene: TRBJ1-3; V gene: TRBV27; clone size: many; D gene: TRBD1; CDR3 DNA: TGTGCCAGCAGTTCCCACACTCCGGGACAGGGGGCGCGGTGGGACTCTGGAAACACCATATATTTT; CDR3 protein: CASSSHTPGQGARWDSGNTIYF
J gene: TRBJ2-7; V gene: TRBV18; clone size: many; D gene: NA; CDR3 DNA: TGTGCCAGCTCACCACCGTCAGGGAACTACGAGCAGTACTTC; CDR3 protein: CASSPPSGNYEQYF
J gene: TRBJ2-1; V gene: TRBV24-1; clone size: NA; D gene: NA; CDR3 DNA: TGTGCCACCAGTGACTCAGTCAAATCCTACAATGAGCAGTTCTTC; CDR3 protein: CATSDSVKSYNEQFF
J gene: TRBJ2-7; V gene: TRBV20-1; clone size: few; D gene: NA; CDR3 DNA: TGCAGTGCTAGAGATTACGGGTTCGAGCAGTACTTC; CDR3 protein: CSARDYGFEQYF